The 16 T cell receptor beta chains below were found in one sample sequenced in a study of patients and donors after allogeneic stem cell transplantation. TCRdb processed the RT-PCR reads anew with MiXCR; each CDR3 protein has one entry. The sample holds approximately 140,000 distinct CDR3 sequences, 30% to 45% seen once. Sequencing used blood, either unsorted or a sorted T cell fraction (not recorded which). Receptors were obtained from a human donor who was either an allogeneic HSCT recipient or a stem cell or donor lymphocyte infusion donor (not recorded which). It is not recorded whose cells these are; they may come from a transplant donor.

The chain has TRBV12-3 or TRBV12-4 and TRBJ2-3; D is possibly TRBD2 (6 bases). The CDR3 has 16 residues. The V and J ends lost 6 bases and 2 bases respectively, with 18 bases between them. The chain's CDR3 is CASRTSSVALTDTQYF. CDR3 nucleotide sequence: TGTGCCAGCAGAACATCTAGCGTGGCCCTCACAGATACGCAGTATTTT.

V gene TRBV6-4 combines with J gene TRBJ1-2; TRBD1 agrees at 9 bases. Germline V CDR1 and CDR2: MRHNA, SNTAGT. The CDR3 runs to 16 residues. V shed 0 bases, J shed 6 bases, and the junction held 8 bases outside the gene matches. The CDR3 region is CASSDSLRTGVDGYTF. CDR3 nucleotide sequence: TGTGCCAGCAGTGACTCGTTAAGGACAGGGGTTGATGGCTACACCTTC.

This chain connects TRBV9 to TRBJ2-7; 7 bases map to TRBD1. Germline V gene lookup returns CDR1 SGDLS and CDR2 YYNGEE. The CDR3 is made up of 15 amino acids. V shed 3 bases, J shed 4 bases, and the junction held 10 bases outside the gene matches. The CDR3 loop is CASSAPDRVSYEQYV. The CDR3 nucleotides are TGTGCCAGCAGCGCCCCAGACAGGGTGTCTTACGAGCAGTACGTC.

This clonotype turned up a few times. The chain has TRBV20-1 and TRBJ2-1, with TRBD2 as a possible D gene (6 bases). The V end was cut by 6 bases, the J end by 7 bases, with 19 bases between. This CDR3 comprises 14 residues. Germline V gene data show CDR1 as DFQATT and CDR2 as SNEGSKA (reference sequence). The chain's CDR3 is CSALGGGRRNEQFF. The CDR3 nucleotides are TGCAGTGCCTTGGGAGGAGGGAGGAGGAATGAGCAGTTCTTC.

The rearrangement joins TRBV27 to TRBJ2-7; TRBD2 aligns across 7 bases. This CDR3 spans 12 amino acids. Unmatched junction bases numbered 3, after V lost 8 bases and J lost 2 bases. CDR1 and CDR2 (germline): MNHEY, SMNVEV (reference sequence). Written as DNA, the CDR3 is TGTGCCAGCGGGGGGGACCCCTACGAGCAGTACTTC. Residues: CASGGDPYEQYF.

The chain recombines TRBV6-5 with TRBJ1-1, with 8 bases matching TRBD1. This CDR3 is 15 amino acids long. Trimming cost V 5 bases and J 4 bases; bases outside gene matches: 9. Germline V gene sequence: CDR1 MNHEY, CDR2 SVGAGI. This CDR3 is CASSHGTGRGTEAFF. DNA of the CDR3: TGTGCCAGCAGTCACGGGACAGGACGCGGCACTGAAGCTTTCTTT.

This clonotype was found a few times. CDR3 bases: TGCAGTGCCTCAGGGATCATGAACACTGAAGCTTTCTTT. Translation: CSASGIMNTEAFF. The chain links TRBV20-1 to TRBJ1-1; TRBD1 might be the D (5 bases). Germline loops: CDR1 DFQATT, CDR2 SNEGSKA (reference sequence). Trimming left V 6 bases short and J 0 bases short, with 11 bases between. This CDR3 has 13 residues.

V gene TRBV5-1 combines with J gene TRBJ1-2; no firm D call. CDR3 length: 16 amino acids. The V end was cut by 2 bases, the J end by 8 bases, with 22 bases between. The germline V gene encodes CDR1 SGHRS and CDR2 YFSETQ. CDR3 sequence (DNA): TGCGCCAGCAGCTTCAACCGGGATAGAAGATTTTTCGGCTACACCTTC. This gives the protein CASSFNRDRRFFGYTF.

V and J are TRBV6-6 and TRBJ2-5, with TRBD2 identical over 13 bases. After removal of 6 bases from V and 5 bases from J, the junction contained 6 bases not matched to a gene. CDR1 MNHNY and CDR2 SVGAGI come from the germline V gene (reference sequence). The CDR3 sequence is 15 residues long. The DNA of the CDR3 is TGTGCCAGCAGACAACGGGGACTAGCGGGGGAGACCCAGTACTTC. Its translation is CASRQRGLAGETQYF.

This clonotype was counted between two and nine times. The chain links TRBV24-1 to TRBJ1-2; a possible D gene is TRBD1 (6 bases). This CDR3 region has 14 residues. Germline V CDR1 and CDR2: KGHDR, SFDVKD. V was clipped by 3 bases and J by 8 bases, with 15 bases between them. CDR3 sequence (DNA): TGTGCCACCAGTGATCCCCACAGGGTAGGGGGCTACACCTTC. It specifies CATSDPHRVGGYTF.

This chain connects TRBV20-1 to TRBJ1-2; 7 bases map to TRBD1. Per germline, CDR1 DFQATT and CDR2 SNEGSKA (reference sequence). The CDR3 loop spans 13 amino acids. V shed 6 bases, J shed 6 bases, and the junction held 10 bases outside the gene matches. For the CDR3, the DNA is TGCAGTGCACGGCCAAGGGGGCAGAATGGCTACACCTTC. This gives the protein CSARPRGQNGYTF.

The rearrangement links TRBV12-3 or TRBV12-4 to TRBJ1-2; D gene ambiguous. This CDR3 region has 14 residues. Trimming left V 6 bases short and J 4 bases short, with 15 bases between. DNA for the CDR3: TGTGCCAGCAGCCGGAGGGAAGGGCTCTATGGCTACACCTTC. Its translation: CASSRREGLYGYTF.

The chain uses TRBV6-6 and TRBJ2-1; 7 bases line up with TRBD2. CDR1 is MNHNY and CDR2 is SVGAGI in the germline V gene (reference sequence). The trim removed 7 bases at V and 4 bases at J, leaving 13 bases unmatched. The CDR3 length is 16 residues. The CDR3 DNA reads as TGTGCCAGCACCCCCCGCCCCAGCGGGGCTTACAATGAGCAGTTCTTC. Amino acids: CASTPRPSGAYNEQFF.

This clonotype has more than one count but fewer than ten. CDR3 residues: CASRAVSREQFF. CDR3 DNA sequence: TGTGCCAGCAGGGCCGTGTCGAGGGAGCAGTTCTTC. The rearrangement uses TRBV14 and TRBJ2-1; D unresolved. Germline V CDR1 and CDR2: SGHDN, FVKESK. There are 12 residues in the CDR3. V was cut by 6 bases and J by 10 bases, with 13 bases left in between.

Regarding this clonotype: A read error may account for a junction end that differs from germline. This chain uses TRBV4-1 with TRBJ2-3; D gene uncertain. Germline V gives CDR1 MGHRA, CDR2 YSYEKL. The CDR3 totals 12 residues. CDR3 coding DNA: TGCGCCAGCAGCCAGGACCTAGAGCCGAGGTCTTTT. Protein: CASSQDLEPRSF.

The V and J genes are TRBV7-8 and TRBJ2-3, with D tentatively TRBD1 (5 bases). V was cut by 1 base and J by 6 bases, with 14 bases left in between. In germline, CDR1 is SGHVS, CDR2 FQNEAQ. CDR3 length: 15 residues. CDR3: CASSLVRQGSDTQYF. The CDR3 nucleotides read TGTGCCAGCAGCTTAGTACGGCAGGGTAGCGATACGCAGTATTTT.